Below are 17 T cell receptor beta chains sequenced from a single sample in a study of shared clonotypes between healthy human individuals. The assay was immunoSEQ multiplex PCR, and TCRdb's table has in-frame clones only and misses some. This table holds about 2.4 million clones, roughly 93% found once. Sequenced input: naive CD4+ T cells from PBMCs. Subset: CD45RA+ positively selected. Receptors originate from a man younger than 35 in good health. Some clones in this sample may be carry-over from other donors' samples.

V gene TRBV5-5 combines with J gene TRBJ1-3; D remains ambiguous. In germline, CDR1 is SGHKS, CDR2 YYEKEE (reference sequence). V was cut by 0 bases and J by 2 bases, with 3 bases left in between. There are 13 residues in the CDR3. The CDR3 DNA reads as TGTGCCAGCAGCTTGGGCGCTGGAAACACCATATATTTT. This gives the protein CASSLGAGNTIYF.

This clone was detected only once. This chain joins TRBV5-4 and TRBJ1-1; perhaps TRBD1 as D (6 bases). The V end lost 2 bases, the J end lost 1 base, and 18 bases lay between the germline ends. The length of the CDR3 is 17 residues. CDR1 and CDR2 (germline): SGHNT, YYREEE (reference sequence). CDR3 sequence (DNA): TGTGCCAGCAGCTTTTTCCTAGGGACACGGGGGAACACTGAAGCTTTCTTT. This translates into CASSFFLGTRGNTEAFF.

The chain joins TRBV4-3 to TRBJ2-1; D may be TRBD2 (5 bases). The ends were cut back, 0 bases at V and 2 bases at J, with 11 bases in the middle. The germline V gene has CDR1 LGHNA and CDR2 YSLEER. The CDR3 length is 16 residues. CDR3 nucleotides: TGCGCCAGCAGCCAAGATGGGCTAGCTGCCTACAATGAGCAGTTCTTC. Translating it yields CASSQDGLAAYNEQFF.

The chain combines TRBV7-9 with TRBJ2-1; TRBD1 agrees at 8 bases. V lost 5 bases and J lost 9; bases outside the gene matches: 9. Germline V gene lookup returns CDR1 SEHNR and CDR2 FQNEAQ (reference sequence). The CDR3 runs 14 residues. In DNA, the CDR3 is TGTGCCAGCAGCCCCCGGGACAGGTCCCCTGAGCAGTTCTTC. This translates into CASSPRDRSPEQFF.

This chain links TRBV18 with TRBJ1-1, with TRBD1 as a possible D gene (6 bases). This CDR3 is built from 12 residues. CDR1 and CDR2 (germline): KGHSH, LQKENI. V was clipped by 6 bases and J by 4 bases, with 9 bases between them. The CDR3 coding sequence is TGTGCCAGCTCGGAGGGGGTCACTGAAGCTTTCTTT. Translated: CASSEGVTEAFF.

V is TRBV15 and J is TRBJ2-1; D is unresolved. V lost 3 bases, J lost 6 bases, and 27 bases lay in between. CDR3 length equals 19 residues. Germline loops: CDR1 LNHNV, CDR2 YYDKDF (reference sequence). In DNA, the CDR3 is TGTGCCACCAGCAGTCCGTGGGGAAACCCGAAAACGGGTTCCAATGAGCAGTTCTTC. Its translation is CATSSPWGNPKTGSNEQFF.

This clone appeared once. V and J are TRBV28 and TRBJ2-3, with a tentative D call TRBD2 (5 bases). The CDR3 extends over 17 amino acids. CDR1 MDHEN and CDR2 SYDVKM come from the germline V gene. Trimming took 6 bases from V and 2 from J, leaving 21 bases between them. CDR3 DNA: TGTGCCAGCAGGCCCCTGTACGACTACTTTCTCACAGATACGCAGTATTTT. Its translation is CASRPLYDYFLTDTQYF.

This rearrangement joins TRBV5-5 to TRBJ1-3; 7 bases are shared with TRBD1. The V segment lost 4 bases and the J segment 8 bases; nucleotides outside the gene matches: 6. The CDR3 has 13 residues. Germline V gives CDR1 SGHKS, CDR2 YYEKEE (reference sequence). CDR3 sequence reads: CASSAQGRDTIYF. As DNA, the CDR3 is TGTGCCAGCAGCGCACAGGGGAGGGACACCATATATTTT.

The V gene is TRBV21-1, the J gene TRBJ2-7; TRBD1, the table's D call, lacks a check against the DNA. TRBV21-1 is shown as a pseudogene. CDR3 length: 15 residues. In DNA form, the CDR3 reads TGTGCCAGCAGCAAACAGGCCTTTCCCTCCGACGAGCAGTACTTC. Protein product: CASSKQAFPSDEQYF.

V is TRBV18 and J is TRBJ2-5; D is possibly TRBD2 (6 bases). V shed 2 bases and J shed 3 bases, with 19 bases lying between them. CDR3 length: 17 residues. Looked up from germline, CDR1 is KGHSH and CDR2 is LQKENI. The DNA of the CDR3 is TGTGCCAGCTCACCAACCAGGAGGGGTATCGAAGAAGAGACCCAGTACTTC. Translation: CASSPTRRGIEEETQYF.

The chain carries TRBV14 and TRBJ2-7, with 9 bases matching TRBD2. V shed 6 bases, J shed 4 bases, and the junction held 7 bases outside the gene matches. There are 14 residues in the CDR3. Per the germline V gene, CDR1 is SGHDN and CDR2 is FVKESK. The CDR3 bases are TGTGCCAGCAGTATAGCGGGAGTAAATTACGAGCAGTACTTC. Encoded protein: CASSIAGVNYEQYF. Variable domain in full (rest from reference TRBV14 and TRBJ2-7): EAGVTQFPSHSVIEKGQTVTLRCDPISGHDNLYWYRRVMGKEIKFLLHFVKESKQDESGMPNNRFLAERTGGTYSTLKVQPAELEDSGVYFCASSIAGVNYEQYFGPGTRLTVT.

The chain employs TRBV4-1 and TRBJ2-1; 7 bases are shared with TRBD1. CDR1 and CDR2 (germline): MGHRA, YSYEKL. V was pared by 4 bases and J by 4 bases, with 10 bases of the junction left unmatched. CDR3 length: 16 amino acids. The CDR3 loop is CASSPSQGSSYNEQFF. Written as DNA, the CDR3 is TGCGCCAGCAGCCCCTCACAGGGGAGTTCGTACAATGAGCAGTTCTTC.

The chain uses TRBV27 and TRBJ2-1, with 9 bases identical to TRBD2. V was pared by 4 bases and J by 2 bases, with 3 bases of the junction left unmatched. This CDR3 has 15 amino acids. Per the germline V gene, CDR1 is MNHEY and CDR2 is SMNVEV (reference sequence). CDR3: CASSYAGGPYNEQFF. CDR3 DNA sequence: TGTGCCAGCAGTTACGCGGGAGGGCCCTACAATGAGCAGTTCTTC.

The chain employs TRBV6-5 and TRBJ2-2, with D perhaps assigned TRBD1 or TRBD2 (6 bases each). V dropped 6 bases and J dropped 3 bases, with 14 bases sitting between them. The CDR3 spans 15 residues. Germline V lookup: CDR1 MNHEY, CDR2 SVGAGI. Here the CDR3 reads CASRAPGAYTGELFF. The CDR3 nucleotides read TGTGCCAGCAGAGCCCCGGGGGCTTACACCGGGGAGCTGTTTTTT.

This rearrangement joins TRBV2 to TRBJ2-7, with 11 bases that match TRBD1. The CDR3 spans 15 residues. The V gene's germline CDR1 is SNHLY and CDR2 FYNNEI. The J segment lost 2 bases and the V segment lost 6 bases, leaving 6 bases of the junction unmatched. The CDR3 loop reads CASSAGQGAPYEQYF. The CDR3 DNA is TGTGCCAGCAGCGCAGGACAGGGGGCCCCCTACGAGCAGTACTTC.

The V gene is TRBV30, the J gene TRBJ2-7; 8 bases are a match to TRBD2. Germline lookup yields CDR1 GTSNPN and CDR2 SVGIG (reference sequence). V shed 2 bases, J shed 2 bases, and the junction held 2 bases outside the gene matches. The CDR3 consists of 13 residues. CDR3 amino acids: CAWSRGGTYEQYF. In DNA form, the CDR3 reads TGTGCCTGGAGTCGGGGGGGAACCTACGAGCAGTACTTC.

The gene calls are TRBV11-2 and TRBJ2-7; D is possibly TRBD2 (5 bases). Deletions cut 2 bases from V and 2 bases from J, with 10 bases between. The CDR3 length is 14 residues. Looked up from germline, CDR1 is SGHAT and CDR2 is FQNNGV. CDR3 coding DNA: TGTGCCAGCAGCTTATCAGAGGGAACCTACGAGCAGTACTTC. Translation: CASSLSEGTYEQYF. The whole variable domain, filled in from reference TRBV11-2 and TRBJ2-7, reads EAGVAQSPRYKIIEKRQSVAFWCNPISGHATLYWYQQILGQGPKLLIQFQNNGVVDDSQLPKDRFSAERLKGVDSTLKIQPAKLEDSAVYLCASSLSEGTYEQYFGPGTRLTVT.